Listed below are T cell receptor beta chains from one sample, sequenced in a study of cytomegalovirus exposure and HLA in healthy donors. Some clones are missing from TCRdb's copy, which holds only in-frame ones; the method was immunoSEQ multiplex PCR. The data show about 150,000 clones, 84% seen once. The sequenced material came from PBMCs. Every receptor here comes from a girl aged 5-17 years in good health and CMV-seropositive. CDR3s include the opening cysteine and the closing phenylalanine or tryptophan. Each record gives: D gene, clone size, V gene, J gene, CDR3 protein, CDR3 DNA. The D gene is left open where the match is weak. Clone size is stated in some rows and not others, as once, few, many or a class when expanded.

>TRBD1|-|TRBV28|TRBJ1-5
CASSQGGNQPQHF
TGTGCCAGCAGCCAGGGGGGTAATCAGCCCCAGCATTTT
>TRBD1|few|TRBV5-1|TRBJ2-4
CASSGTTGVAKNIQYF
TGCGCCAGCAGCGGGACGACAGGGGTAGCCAAAAACATTCAGTACTTC
>TRBD2|-|TRBV9|TRBJ2-7
CASSVGPTGGSYEQYF
TGTGCCAGCAGCGTAGGGCCGACGGGGGGGTCCTACGAGCAGTACTTC
>-|-|TRBV12-2|TRBJ1-5
CASRPSQGERNQPQHF
TGTGCAAGTCGCCCGTCACAGGGTGAGAGAAATCAGCCCCAGCATTTT
>TRBD2|-|TRBV6-1|TRBJ2-3
CASRGGGVGTDTQYF
TGTGCCAGCAGGGGGGGAGGGGTCGGCACAGATACGCAGTATTTT
>-|-|TRBV7-3|TRBJ1-1
CASSLTRTANTEAFF
TGTGCCAGCAGCCTTACTCGGACAGCGAACACTGAAGCTTTCTTT
>TRBD2|few|TRBV4-2|TRBJ2-7
CASSSRGGRAYEQYF
TGTGCCAGCAGCTCGCGGGGGGGCCGTGCCTACGAGCAGTACTTC
>-|-|TRBV21-1|TRBJ1-2
CASPKKPAGCSVNYGYTF
TGTGCCAGCCCTAAAAAACCGGCAGGGTGTTCGGTTAACTATGGCTACACCTTC
>TRBD1|-|TRBV6-1|TRBJ1-2
CASTLSGTGRRGYTF
TGTGCCAGCACACTCTCCGGGACAGGGCGGAGAGGCTACACCTTC
>TRBD1|once|TRBV2|TRBJ1-5
CASKTGGGQPQHF
TGTGCCAGCAAGACAGGGGGCGGACAGCCCCAGCATTTT
>TRBD1|-|TRBV6-1|TRBJ2-7
CASSEASQGISYEQYF
TGTGCCAGCAGTGAAGCGTCACAGGGGATCTCCTACGAGCAGTACTTC
>-|-|TRBV4-1|TRBJ1-2
CASSQGRTNGYTF
TGCGCCAGCAGCCAAGGAAGGACTAATGGCTACACCTTC
>-|-|TRBV19|TRBJ1-5
CASRGAGNQPQHF
TGTGCCTCCCGTGGGGCGGGCAATCAGCCCCAGCATTTT
>-|-|TRBV5-1|TRBJ2-7
CASSLAVFSSYEQYF
TGCGCCAGCAGCTTGGCCGTGTTTAGCTCCTACGAGCAGTACTTC
>TRBD2|-|TRBV19|TRBJ2-1
CASSPSGLADPYNEQFF
TGTGCCAGTAGTCCCTCGGGACTAGCGGACCCCTACAATGAGCAGTTCTTC
>-|-|TRBV15|TRBJ1-1
CATSRDSLGGTEAFF
TGTGCCACCAGCAGAGATAGCTTGGGGGGCACTGAAGCTTTCTTT
>TRBD1|-|TRBV4-1|TRBJ2-6
CASSGQGAPSGANVLTF
TGCGCCAGCAGCGGACAGGGGGCGCCCTCTGGGGCCAACGTCCTGACTTTC
>-|-|TRBV18|TRBJ1-1
CASSPRGRTEAFF
TGTGCCAGCTCACCTAGGGGTAGGACTGAAGCTTTCTTT
>TRBD2|-|TRBV6-5|TRBJ2-4
CASSYSGGENIQYF
TGTGCCAGCAGTTATTCCGGGGGGGAAAACATTCAGTACTTC
>-|-|TRBV5-1|TRBJ1-1
CASSTQGTLNTEAFF
TGCGCCAGCAGCACGCAGGGTACGTTGAACACTGAAGCTTTCTTT
>TRBD2|-|TRBV5-1|TRBJ2-7
CASSFSSIGLAGGSYYEQYF
TGCGCCAGCAGCTTCTCCTCCATCGGACTAGCGGGGGGCTCATACTACGAGCAGTACTTC
>TRBD1|-|TRBV9|TRBJ2-1
CASSFRSGTGDPYEQFF
TGTGCCAGCAGCTTCCGTTCGGGGACAGGGGATCCCTATGAGCAGTTCTTC
>-|few|TRBV7-3|TRBJ1-2
CASSLSGQNYGYTF
TGTGCCAGCAGCTTATCAGGCCAGAACTATGGCTACACCTTC
>-|-|TRBV6-5|TRBJ2-7
CASSLVAGISYEQYF
TGTGCCAGCAGTTTGGTGGCAGGGATTTCGTACGAGCAGTACTTC
>TRBD1|once|TRBV2|TRBJ2-3
CAREVRDSFTDTQYF
TGTGCCAGAGAAGTGAGGGACAGCTTCACAGATACGCAGTATTTT
>-|-|TRBV19|TRBJ1-3
CASSRDKAGNTIYF
TGTGCCAGTAGTCGGGACAAGGCTGGAAACACCATATATTTT
>TRBD2|-|TRBV4-1|TRBJ2-4
CASSQDPSGGPGNIQYF
TGCGCCAGCAGCCAAGATCCTAGCGGGGGGCCAGGAAACATTCAGTACTTC
>TRBD1|-|TRBV4-1|TRBJ1-6
CASSQGTGYNSPLHF
TGCGCCAGCAGCCAAGGGACAGGCTATAATTCACCCCTCCACTTT
>-|-|TRBV18|TRBJ1-2
CASSQGEVYGYTF
TGTGCCAGCTCTCAAGGGGAAGTCTATGGCTACACCTTC
>TRBD1|-|TRBV5-5|TRBJ1-1
CASSFAGGGTEAFF
TGTGCCAGCAGCTTCGCAGGGGGCGGCACTGAAGCTTTCTTT
>-|-|TRBV27|TRBJ2-5
CASSLGPTGRETQYF
TGTGCCAGCAGTTTAGGCCCCACAGGTCGGGAGACCCAGTACTTC
>-|-|TRBV15|TRBJ2-7
CATSRDRVATGEQYF
TGTGCCACCAGCAGAGATCGGGTAGCCACAGGCGAGCAGTACTTC
>TRBD1|-|TRBV10-1|TRBJ2-1
CASSESRQGANEQFF
TGCGCCAGCAGTGAGTCTAGACAGGGGGCTAATGAGCAGTTCTTC
>TRBD1|-|TRBV6-1|TRBJ1-1
CASSAGTGSTEAFF
TGTGCCAGCAGCGCCGGGACAGGGAGCACTGAAGCTTTCTTT
>TRBD2|-|TRBV6-5|TRBJ2-7
CASSYGAGSSYEQYF
TGTGCCAGCAGTTACGGAGCGGGGAGCTCCTACGAGCAGTACTTC
>-|once|TRBV19|TRBJ2-7
CASSIGEITQGDFAYEQYF
TGTGCCAGTAGTATCGGAGAGATAACCCAGGGGGACTTTGCATACGAGCAGTACTTC
>-|-|TRBV7-8|TRBJ2-3
CASSEVAELTDTQYF
TGTGCCAGCAGCGAAGTAGCGGAGCTCACAGATACGCAGTATTTT
>-|-|TRBV4-1|TRBJ1-2
CASRQSGVYLTYGYTF
TGCGCCAGCAGACAATCCGGTGTTTATCTCACTTATGGCTACACCTTC
>-|-|TRBV18|TRBJ1-3
CASSQSPPNSGNTIYF
TGTGCCAGCTCACAAAGCCCACCAAACTCTGGAAACACCATATATTTT
>TRBD1|-|TRBV9|TRBJ2-2
CASSVQGASGELFF
TGTGCCAGCAGCGTACAGGGGGCGAGCGGGGAGCTGTTTTTT
>TRBD1|once|TRBV5-5|TRBJ1-2
CASSLGHRDRIYGYTF
TGTGCCAGCAGCTTGGGTCACCGGGACAGAATTTATGGCTACACCTTC
>TRBD2|-|TRBV9|TRBJ2-2
CASSAGLANTGELFF
TGTGCCAGCAGCGCCGGACTAGCAAACACCGGGGAGCTGTTTTTT
>TRBD1|-|TRBV5-1|TRBJ2-7
CASRYEGQGIHEQYF
TGCGCCAGCAGATACGAAGGACAGGGTATCCACGAGCAGTACTTC
>-|-|TRBV5-1|TRBJ1-1
CASSLGSWANTEAFF
TGCGCCAGCAGCTTGGGAAGCTGGGCGAACACTGAAGCTTTCTTT
>-|-|TRBV7-2|TRBJ2-2
CASIQGGQTTGELFF
TGTGCCAGCATTCAGGGGGGACAGACCACCGGGGAGCTGTTTTTT
>-|-|TRBV18|TRBJ1-1
CASSPDRENTEAFF
TGTGCCAGCTCACCGGATCGGGAGAACACTGAAGCTTTCTTT
>-|-|TRBV9|TRBJ1-1
CASSVDTLANTEAFF
TGTGCCAGCAGCGTAGATACCTTGGCAAACACTGAAGCTTTCTTT
>TRBD1|-|TRBV6-1|TRBJ2-7
CASSGPNRGLSYEQYF
TGTGCCAGCAGTGGCCCCAACAGGGGGCTATCCTACGAGCAGTACTTC
>-|-|TRBV2|TRBJ2-5
CASSTISGKETQYF
TGTGCCAGCAGCACAATCTCGGGAAAAGAGACCCAGTACTTC
>TRBD2|few|TRBV4-2|TRBJ2-5
CASSLGLAGAQETQYF
TGTGCCAGCAGCTTAGGTCTAGCGGGGGCGCAAGAGACCCAGTACTTC
>-|-|TRBV7-9|TRBJ2-7
CASSFGGREQYF
TGTGCCAGCAGCTTCGGGGGGCGCGAGCAGTACTTC
>TRBD1|few|TRBV2|TRBJ2-1
CASSQGQAYNEQFF
TGTGCCAGCAGTCAGGGACAGGCGTACAATGAGCAGTTCTTC
>-|few|TRBV7-9|TRBJ1-1
CASSLGSYRLYF
TGTGCCAGCAGCTTAGGGTCGTACAGACTATACTTT
>-|-|TRBV10-3|TRBJ1-1
CAISESAVLNTEAFF
TGTGCCATCAGTGAGTCGGCAGTACTGAACACTGAAGCTTTCTTT
>TRBD1|-|TRBV4-2|TRBJ1-5
CASSQGQGPSSNQPQHF
TGTGCCAGCAGCCAAGGACAGGGGCCTTCTAGCAATCAGCCCCAGCATTTT
>TRBD1|-|TRBV6-5|TRBJ1-5
CASRLQGESNQPQHF
TGTGCCAGCAGACTACAGGGGGAAAGCAATCAGCCCCAGCATTTT
>-|-|TRBV5-1|TRBJ1-1
CASSSLQGVNTEAFF
TGCGCCAGCAGCTCTTTACAGGGAGTGAACACTGAAGCTTTCTTT
>-|-|TRBV6-1|TRBJ1-1
CASRIQGVNTEAFF
TGTGCCAGCAGAATACAGGGAGTTAACACTGAAGCTTTCTTT
>TRBD1|-|TRBV7-9|TRBJ1-1
CASSSLVGQGATEAFF
TGTGCCAGCAGTTCCCTAGTAGGACAGGGAGCAACTGAAGCTTTCTTT
>-|-|TRBV4-2|TRBJ2-5
CASSLGRGETQYF
TGTGCCAGCAGCCTGGGCCGGGGGGAGACCCAGTACTTC